The 19 T cell receptor beta chains below were found in one sample sequenced in a study of cytomegalovirus exposure and HLA in healthy donors. The study ran its PCR with 60 Vbeta and 13 Jbeta primers. The protocol was immunoSEQ multiplex PCR, while the TCRdb copy is restricted to in-frame clones and leaves out a portion. This listing includes 120,000 or so clones. The sample was PBMCs. All receptors come from a man younger than 35 in good health and CMV-seronegative.

This rearrangement joins TRBV27 to TRBJ2-7; 14 bases match TRBD2. The CDR3 is made up of 16 amino acids. The V gene's germline CDR1 is MNHEY and CDR2 SMNVEV (reference sequence). V was clipped by 2 bases and J by 6 bases; unmatched bases: 6. CDR3 nucleotides: TGTGCCAGCAGTTTAAATCTAGGACTAGCGGGAGGCGAGCAGTACTTC. Translated: CASSLNLGLAGGEQYF.

V usage is TRBV5-4 and J usage is TRBJ1-4, with D uncertain. The V gene lost 4 bases and the J gene lost 0 bases, with 16 bases spanning the gap. Germline V lookup: CDR1 SGHNT, CDR2 YYREEE (reference sequence). This CDR3 is built from 17 residues. CDR3 loop: CASSRSVGQATNEKLFF. As DNA, the CDR3 is TGTGCCAGCAGCCGCTCCGTGGGTCAGGCAACTAATGAAAAACTGTTTTTT.

The V call is TRBV6-5, the J call TRBJ1-2; D possibly corresponds to TRBD1 (5 bases). The CDR3 runs to 13 residues. Trimming took 2 bases from V and 6 from J, leaving 10 bases between them. Per germline, CDR1 MNHEY and CDR2 SVGAGI. The CDR3 coding sequence is TGTGCCAGCAGTTACAGGGGAGGCCATGGCTACACCTTC. It specifies CASSYRGGHGYTF.

The rearrangement uses TRBV4-1 and TRBJ2-1; 10 bases line up with TRBD2. CDR1 is MGHRA and CDR2 is YSYEKL in the germline V gene. Losses at the gene ends were 4 bases for V and 1 base for J; bases not matched to a gene: 7. The CDR3 totals 17 residues. In DNA, the CDR3 is TGCGCCAGCAGCCTGTCCAGCGGGGGGGTATCCTACAATGAGCAGTTCTTC. This translates into CASSLSSGGVSYNEQFF.

The CDR3 DNA is TGTGCCAGCAGTAACACAGGGGGTCTAAGCAATGAGCAGTTCTTC. It translates to CASSNTGGLSNEQFF. The V gene is TRBV7-8, the J gene TRBJ2-1; 8 bases match TRBD1. The ends lost 6 bases at V and 6 bases at J; junction bases unmatched: 10. The CDR3 length is 15 residues. Germline V gene lookup returns CDR1 SGHVS and CDR2 FQNEAQ.

The chain joins TRBV7-3 to TRBJ2-2; 10 bases are shared with TRBD2. The CDR3 is made up of 15 amino acids. Germline-derived CDR1 and CDR2 are SGHTA and FQGTGA. V was clipped by 5 bases and J by 4 bases; unmatched bases: 4. The CDR3: CASSLSSGGTGELFF. In DNA, the CDR3 is TGTGCCAGCAGCCTATCTAGCGGGGGCACCGGGGAGCTGTTTTTT. The variable domain in full, with the rest retrieved from reference TRBV7-3 and TRBJ2-2, is GAGVSQTPSNKVTEKGKYVELRCDPISGHTALYWYRQSLGQGPEFLIYFQGTGAADDSGLPNDRFFAVRPEGSVSTLKIQRTERGDSAVYLCASSLSSGGTGELFFGEGSRLTVL.

The chain joins TRBV12-2 to TRBJ2-7; the table's D call, TRBD1, was not checked against the DNA. TRBV12-2 corresponds to a pseudogene. There are 16 residues in the CDR3. CDR3 DNA: TGTGCAAGTCGCTTAGCGAAAGGTCACAGGGGTTACGAGCAGTACTTC. Amino acid sequence: CASRLAKGHRGYEQYF.

V is TRBV25-1 and J is TRBJ2-3; D might be TRBD2 (5 bases). Trimming removed 9 bases at V and 2 bases at J, with 12 bases between. CDR1 is MGHDK, CDR2 SYGVNS, per germline. The CDR3 totals 13 residues. CDR3 bases: TGTGCCAGTAGTAAAGCGGTCACAGATACGCAGTATTTT. Its translation is CASSKAVTDTQYF.

The chain employs TRBV28 and TRBJ1-2; 8 nucleotides agree with TRBD1. CDR3 size: 13 residues. V was clipped by 6 bases and J by 8 bases; unmatched bases: 8. CDR1 and CDR2 (germline): MDHEN, SYDVKM. The CDR3 loop is CASRRDRLNGYTF. The CDR3 nucleotides are TGTGCCAGCAGACGGGACAGGTTGAACGGCTACACCTTC.

The J gene is TRBJ2-1, the V gene TRBV6-4, with 9 bases matching TRBD1. Germline V CDR1 and CDR2: MRHNA, SNTAGT. V was clipped by 5 bases and J by 6 bases; unmatched bases: 2. The CDR3 length is 13 residues. The chain's CDR3 is CASSTTGGNEQFF. In DNA form, the CDR3 reads TGTGCCAGCAGTACGACAGGGGGCAATGAGCAGTTCTTC.

In DNA, the CDR3 is TGTGCCAGCAGCTTAAAAGCGGGATTTCCGAATGAGCAGTTCTTC. Its translation: CASSLKAGFPNEQFF. The chain carries TRBV7-2 and TRBJ2-1; 7 bases fit TRBD2. V dropped 2 bases and J dropped 7; count of bases not matched to a gene: 8. The CDR3 has 15 residues. The germline V gene encodes CDR1 SGHTA and CDR2 FQGNSA.

The chain carries TRBV6-5 and TRBJ2-7; tentative D call: TRBD1 (5 bases). Germline assignment: CDR1 MNHEY and CDR2 SVGAGI. There are 15 residues in the CDR3. Trimming left V 2 bases short and J 0 bases short, with 11 bases between. The CDR3 reads CASSYEGASSYEQYF. CDR3 bases: TGTGCCAGCAGTTACGAAGGGGCCAGCTCCTACGAGCAGTACTTC.

The chain uses TRBV5-6 and TRBJ2-7, with TRBD1 as a possible D gene (6 bases). CDR3 length: 13 amino acids. Trimming removed 2 bases at V and 2 bases at J, with 8 bases between. Germline loops: CDR1 SGHDT, CDR2 YYEEEE. This CDR3 is CASSFDRTYEQYF. As DNA, the CDR3 is TGTGCCAGCAGCTTCGACAGGACCTACGAGCAGTACTTC.

The chain uses TRBV11-2 and TRBJ1-1; D is unresolved. V lost 5 bases, J lost 5 bases, and 6 bases lay in between. This CDR3 is built from 11 residues. CDR1 and CDR2 (germline): SGHAT, FQNNGV. The CDR3 nucleotides are TGTGCCAGCAGCCCCCGGACTGAAGCTTTCTTT. It specifies CASSPRTEAFF.

The chain combines TRBV5-1 with TRBJ2-1; 9 positions agree with TRBD1. The CDR3 length is 16 residues. J gave up 6 bases and V 2 bases, and 9 bases lay outside the gene matches. Germline loops: CDR1 SGHRS, CDR2 YFSETQ. This CDR3 is CASSLGTRDRVNEQFF. CDR3 DNA sequence: TGCGCCAGCAGCTTAGGTACCCGGGACAGGGTCAATGAGCAGTTCTTC.

The CDR3 protein is CATSAGGRSMNTEAFF. CDR3 in DNA: TGTGCCACCAGCGCCGGGGGAAGATCAATGAACACTGAAGCTTTCTTT. The V and J genes are TRBV15 and TRBJ1-1; the D gene is possibly TRBD1 (5 bases). Looked up from germline, CDR1 is LNHNV and CDR2 is YYDKDF (reference sequence). V lost 5 bases to trimming and J lost 0 bases, with 16 bases between them. CDR3 length: 16 amino acids.

This chain joins TRBV5-4 and TRBJ2-5; D unresolved. The last part of the DNA fits TRBJ2-7 better; the J call may be wrong. The CDR3 length is 15 residues. CDR1 and CDR2 from the germline V gene are SGHNT and YYREEE (reference sequence). Here the CDR3 reads CASSLAGSLSYEQYF. In nucleotides, the CDR3 is TGTGCCAGCAGCTTGGCGGGTTCCCTTTCCTACGAGCAGTACTTC.

V is TRBV28 and J is TRBJ2-1, with TRBD2 matching 7 bases. Trimming removed 11 bases from V and 5 bases from J; junction bases left unmatched: 21. The CDR3 length is 17 residues. Germline-derived CDR1 and CDR2 are MDHEN and SYDVKM. The CDR3 sequence is CAAPGGAGGRPDNEQFF. The CDR3 DNA reads TGTGCCGCTCCTGGGGGAGCGGGCGGGAGACCGGACAATGAGCAGTTCTTC.

The chain joins TRBV6-6 to TRBJ2-7; D is perhaps TRBD1 (5 bases). V lost 7 bases to trimming and J lost 5 bases, with 9 bases between them. The CDR3 is 11 amino acids. Germline V lookup: CDR1 MNHNY, CDR2 SVGAGI (reference sequence). CDR3 sequence (DNA): TGTGCCAGCAATTGGGGCAACGAGCAGTACTTC. It translates to CASNWGNEQYF.